The 19 T cell receptor beta chains below come from one sample, sequenced in a study of vaccination effects on CD4 cells after COVID-19. Sequencing was preceded by expansion of antigen-specific CD4+ T cells with viral peptide pools in the ViraFEST assay. Researchers isolated CD4+ T cells once less than twelve days of culture had elapsed. These receptors' targets are unknown. Sequencing used immunoSEQ multiplex PCR; TCRdb keeps in-frame clones, though not all of them. Here the sample spans tens of thousands of clones, over 75% being singletons. This specimen consisted of CD4+ T cells from PBMCs cultured with HCoV-229E spike peptides, obtained before COVID-19 vaccination. The receptors were gathered from a human donor who received a COVID-19 vaccine.

The rearrangement links TRBV19 to TRBJ1-6; D perhaps matches TRBD1 (6 bases). Trimming removed 5 bases at V and 5 bases at J, with 16 bases between. The CDR3 is made up of 16 amino acids. Germline CDR1 LNHDA, CDR2 SQIVND (reference sequence). In nucleotides, the CDR3 is TGTGCCAGTAGTGTCGAGGGGGTGGTAGATAATTCACCCCTCCACTTT. It yields the protein CASSVEGVVDNSPLHF. Using reference TRBV19 and TRBJ1-6 for the parts outside the CDR3, the full variable domain is DGGITQSPKYLFRKEGQNVTLSCEQNLNHDAMYWYRQDPGQGLRLIYYSQIVNDFQKGDIAEGYSVSREKKESFPLTVTSAQKNPTAFYLCASSVEGVVDNSPLHFGNGTRLTVT.

The genes are TRBV7-2 and TRBJ2-3; D not resolved. Per germline, CDR1 SGHTA and CDR2 FQGNSA. The CDR3 is 12 residues long. The V and J ends lost 5 bases and 8 bases respectively, with 11 bases between them. Written as DNA, the CDR3 is TGTGCCAGCAGCGAAGGCAAGGTTACGCAGTATTTT. Its translation is CASSEGKVTQYF.

The chain has TRBV5-8 and TRBJ2-5, with 7 nucleotides matching TRBD2. Per the germline V gene, CDR1 is SGHTS and CDR2 is YDEGEE. After removal of 1 base from V and 1 base from J, the junction contained 4 bases not matched to a gene. The CDR3 has 15 residues. The CDR3 is CASSLLSGAQETQYF. DNA of the CDR3: TGTGCCAGCAGCTTGCTAAGCGGGGCCCAAGAGACCCAGTACTTC.

This chain joins TRBV9 and TRBJ1-3, with D possibly being TRBD1 (5 bases). V was clipped by 3 bases and J by 4 bases, with 11 bases between them. CDR1 and CDR2 from the germline V gene are SGDLS and YYNGEE. The CDR3 runs 14 residues. The CDR3 sequence: CASSGQIPGNTIYF. The CDR3 nucleotides read TGTGCCAGCAGCGGACAGATTCCGGGAAACACCATATATTTT.

The CDR3, as DNA: TGTGCCAGTAGTATTCGACAGGACACCGGGGAGCTGTTTTTT. This translates into CASSIRQDTGELFF. The rearrangement joins TRBV19 to TRBJ2-2; perhaps TRBD1 as D (6 bases). This CDR3 region has 14 residues. The ends were cut back, 3 bases at V and 3 bases at J, with 8 bases in the middle. From germline, CDR1 is LNHDA and CDR2 SQIVND (reference sequence).

The chain uses TRBV18 and TRBJ1-1, with D perhaps TRBD1 (6 bases). This CDR3 spans 14 amino acids. Trimming pared 3 bases from V and 1 base from J, leaving 9 bases between. From germline, CDR1 is KGHSH and CDR2 LQKENI. The CDR3 spells CASSPQTGNTEAFF. In nucleotides, the CDR3 is TGTGCCAGCTCACCGCAGACAGGGAACACTGAAGCTTTCTTT.

The chain employs TRBV6-5 and TRBJ1-2, with D tentatively TRBD1 (6 bases). Per germline, CDR1 MNHEY and CDR2 SVGAGI. V was shortened by 11 bases and J by 5 bases, with 12 bases between the two germline ends. This CDR3 contains 11 residues. The CDR3 protein is CAAGQWYGYTF. CDR3 DNA: TGTGCCGCCGGACAGTGGTATGGCTACACCTTC.

The rearrangement uses TRBV4-2 and TRBJ1-1; the D gene is possibly TRBD1 (5 bases). The CDR3 spans 13 residues. CDR1 and CDR2 (germline): LGHNA, YNFKEQ. With 4 bases removed from V and 3 bases from J, the gap between germline ends came to 9 bases. CDR3 bases: TGTGCCAGCAGCCGGCTGACAGACACTGAAGCTTTCTTT. It translates to CASSRLTDTEAFF.

This clone has more than one count but fewer than ten. The rearrangement joins TRBV5-4 to TRBJ1-2; D unresolved. V lost 1 base and J lost 5, with 6 bases in between. This CDR3 is built from 12 residues. Germline V lookup: CDR1 SGHNT, CDR2 YYREEE (reference sequence). The CDR3 loop reads CASSLSGYGYTF. DNA for the CDR3: TGTGCCAGCAGCTTGTCCGGATATGGCTACACCTTC.

The table lists this clone with a few counts. The chain combines TRBV5-5 with TRBJ1-1; D possibly corresponds to TRBD1 (6 bases). CDR3 length equals 16 residues. Trimming took 4 bases from V and 2 from J, leaving 18 bases between them. Germline V gene data show CDR1 as SGHKS and CDR2 as YYEKEE (reference sequence). The chain's CDR3 is CASSPGYQGINTEAFF. CDR3 nucleotide sequence: TGTGCCAGCAGCCCCGGGTACCAGGGGATTAACACTGAAGCTTTCTTT. Filled out from reference TRBV5-5 and TRBJ1-1, the complete variable domain reads DAGVTQSPTHLIKTRGQQVTLRCSPISGHKSVSWYQQVLGQGPQFIFQYYEKEERGRGNFPDRFSARQFPNYSSELNVNALLLGDSALYLCASSPGYQGINTEAFFGQGTRLTVV.

This clone appeared once. This rearrangement joins TRBV10-1 to TRBJ2-5; TRBD1 matches 9 bases. The J segment lost 4 bases and the V segment lost 4 bases, leaving 4 bases of the junction unmatched. The length of the CDR3 is 14 residues. The germline V gene has CDR1 WNHNN and CDR2 SYGVQD (reference sequence). The CDR3 DNA is TGCGCCAGCAGTGCTGACAGGGGGATAGAGACCCAGTACTTC. Residues: CASSADRGIETQYF.

This clone was recorded only once. The chain recombines TRBV9 with TRBJ1-4, with 9 bases matching TRBD1. The germline CDR1 and CDR2 sequences are SGDLS and YYNGEE. The V and J ends lost 2 bases and 8 bases, in that order; junction bases with no gene match: 7. This CDR3 region has 15 residues. CDR3 nucleotide sequence: TGTGCCAGCAGCGTGGAGGGACAGGGCGAGGAAAAACTGTTTTTT. Translation gives CASSVEGQGEEKLFF. The full variable domain, with the rest looked up from reference TRBV9 and TRBJ1-4, is DSGVTQTPKHLITATGQRVTLRCSPRSGDLSVYWYQQSLDQGLQFLIQYYNGEERAKGNILERFSAQQFPDLHSELNLSSLELGDSALYFCASSVEGQGEEKLFFGSGTQLSVL.

The rearrangement joins TRBV5-6 to TRBJ2-3; maybe TRBD1 (5 bases). V gave up 3 bases and J gave up 4 bases, with 12 bases separating them. Germline CDR1 reads SGHDT; CDR2 reads YYEEEE. This CDR3 has 14 residues. Written as DNA, the CDR3 is TGTGCCAGCAGCTATCCAGGGTATGCAGATACGCAGTATTTT. The encoded protein is CASSYPGYADTQYF.

The V gene is TRBV9, the J gene TRBJ2-3; D not resolved. Germline values: CDR1 SGDLS, CDR2 YYNGEE. The CDR3 spans 12 residues. V was cut by 4 bases and J by 8 bases, with 11 bases left in between. Written as DNA, the CDR3 is TGTGCCAGCAGCCCTACATACTCTACGCAGTATTTT. This gives the protein CASSPTYSTQYF.

The chain uses TRBV19 and TRBJ2-4; tentative D call: TRBD2 (5 bases). Germline CDR1 LNHDA, CDR2 SQIVND (reference sequence). Trimming stripped 5 bases from V and 8 bases from J, with 16 bases between. This CDR3 is 14 amino acids long. CDR3 DNA: TGTGCCAGTAGTCCCTGGCCCGGGCGGGACATTCAGTACTTC. This translates into CASSPWPGRDIQYF.

The rearrangement uses TRBV7-8 and TRBJ2-3; TRBD2 is a possible D gene (6 bases). V lost 8 bases and J 0 bases, leaving 9 bases between the germline ends. There are 13 residues in the CDR3. Germline-derived CDR1 and CDR2 are SGHVS and FQNEAQ. The CDR3 DNA reads as TGTGCCAGCCGGGACTTTAGCACAGATACGCAGTATTTT. It yields the protein CASRDFSTDTQYF. The whole variable domain, remainder taken from reference TRBV7-8 and TRBJ2-3, is GAGVSQSPRYKVAKRGQDVALRCDPISGHVSLFWYQQALGQGPEFLTYFQNEAQLDKSGLPSDRFFAERPEGSVSTLKIQRTQQEDSAVYLCASRDFSTDTQYFGPGTRLTVL.

This sequence joins TRBV3-1 (or the pseudogene TRBV3-2) and TRBJ2-5; 12 positions agree with TRBD2. Germline CDR1 LGHDT, CDR2 YNNKEL (reference sequence). CDR3 length equals 16 residues. V dropped 4 bases and J dropped 5; count of bases not matched to a gene: 8. The CDR3 bases are TGTGCCAGCAGCCCCCAACTAGCGGGGGGTCGGGAGACCCAGTACTTC. Its protein product is CASSPQLAGGRETQYF.

This chain links TRBV4-1 with TRBJ1-1, with 10 bases identical to TRBD1. The CDR3 spans 15 residues. The J segment lost 5 bases and the V segment lost 4 bases, leaving 7 bases of the junction unmatched. CDR1 and CDR2 (germline): MGHRA, YSYEKL. The CDR3 is CASSRGQGFFTEAFF. The CDR3 bases are TGCGCCAGCAGCCGGGGACAGGGGTTTTTTACTGAAGCTTTCTTT.

This chain connects TRBV7-9 to TRBJ2-7; unclear D gene. The CDR3 consists of 14 residues. Germline-derived CDR1 and CDR2 are SEHNR and FQNEAQ (reference sequence). V lost 5 bases and J lost 1, with 12 bases in between. The CDR3 loop is CASSLEALSYEQYV. CDR3 DNA: TGTGCCAGCAGCCTAGAGGCGTTATCCTACGAGCAGTACGTC.